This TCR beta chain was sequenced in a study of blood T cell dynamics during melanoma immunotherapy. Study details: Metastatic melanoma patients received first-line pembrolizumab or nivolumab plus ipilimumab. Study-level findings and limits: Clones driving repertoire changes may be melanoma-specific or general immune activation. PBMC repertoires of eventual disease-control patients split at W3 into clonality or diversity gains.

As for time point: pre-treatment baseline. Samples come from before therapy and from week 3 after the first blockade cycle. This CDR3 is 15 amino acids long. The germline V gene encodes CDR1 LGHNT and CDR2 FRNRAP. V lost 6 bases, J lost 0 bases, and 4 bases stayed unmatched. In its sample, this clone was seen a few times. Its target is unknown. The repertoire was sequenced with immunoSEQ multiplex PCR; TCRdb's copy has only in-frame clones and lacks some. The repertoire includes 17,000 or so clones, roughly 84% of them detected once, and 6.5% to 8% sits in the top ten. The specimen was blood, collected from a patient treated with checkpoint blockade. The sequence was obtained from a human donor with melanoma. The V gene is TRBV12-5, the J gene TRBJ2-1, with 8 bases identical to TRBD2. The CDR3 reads CASGQSGSSYNEQFF. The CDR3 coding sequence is TGTGCTAGTGGCCAAAGCGGGAGCTCCTACAATGAGCAGTTCTTC.